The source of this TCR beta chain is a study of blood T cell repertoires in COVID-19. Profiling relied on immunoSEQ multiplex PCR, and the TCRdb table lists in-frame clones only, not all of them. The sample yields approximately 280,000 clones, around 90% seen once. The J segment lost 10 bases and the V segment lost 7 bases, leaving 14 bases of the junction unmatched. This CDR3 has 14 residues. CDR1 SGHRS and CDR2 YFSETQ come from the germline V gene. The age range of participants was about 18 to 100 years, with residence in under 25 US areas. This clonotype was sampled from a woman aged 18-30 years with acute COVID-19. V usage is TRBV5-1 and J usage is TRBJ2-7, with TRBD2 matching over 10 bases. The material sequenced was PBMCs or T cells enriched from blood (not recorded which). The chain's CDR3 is CASGSNLAGGHQYF. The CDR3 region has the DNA TGCGCCAGCGGCTCTAACTTAGCGGGAGGACATCAGTACTTC.